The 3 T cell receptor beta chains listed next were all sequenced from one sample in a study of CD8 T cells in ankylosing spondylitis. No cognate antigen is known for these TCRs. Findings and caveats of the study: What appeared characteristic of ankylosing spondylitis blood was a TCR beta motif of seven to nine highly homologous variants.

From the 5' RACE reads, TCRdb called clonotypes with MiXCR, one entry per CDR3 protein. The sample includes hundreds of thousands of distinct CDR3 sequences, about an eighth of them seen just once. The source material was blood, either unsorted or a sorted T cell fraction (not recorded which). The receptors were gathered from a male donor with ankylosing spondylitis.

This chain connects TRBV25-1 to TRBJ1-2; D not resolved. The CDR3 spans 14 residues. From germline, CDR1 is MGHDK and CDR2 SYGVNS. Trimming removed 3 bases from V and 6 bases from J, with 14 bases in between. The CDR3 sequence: CASSDPAGMDGYTF. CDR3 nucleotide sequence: TGTGCCAGCAGTGACCCGGCGGGAATGGATGGCTACACCTTC.

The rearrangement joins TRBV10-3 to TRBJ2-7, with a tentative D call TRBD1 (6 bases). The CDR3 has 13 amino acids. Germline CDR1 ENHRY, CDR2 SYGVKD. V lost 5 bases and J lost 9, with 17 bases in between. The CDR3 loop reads CAISQTPGTPQYF. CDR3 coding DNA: TGTGCCATCAGTCAAACCCCCGGGACACCGCAGTACTTC.

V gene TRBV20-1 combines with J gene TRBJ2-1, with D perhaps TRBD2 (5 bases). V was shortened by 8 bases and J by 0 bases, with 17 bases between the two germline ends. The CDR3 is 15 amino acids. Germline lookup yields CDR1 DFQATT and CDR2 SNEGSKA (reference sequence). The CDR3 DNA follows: TGCAGTATAGAGGGCAGGTCAAGCTCCTACAATGAGCAGTTCTTC. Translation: CSIEGRSSSYNEQFF.